A single sample is the source of the 30 T cell receptor beta chains below, sequenced in a study of T cell changes during pregnancy in multiple sclerosis. Libraries were prepared by immunoSEQ multiplex PCR; TCRdb keeps only in-frame clonotypes and omits some of them. Among tens of thousands of clones, about 93% were seen once, and the ten largest hold roughly 3.7%. Sequencing used CD8+ T cells from peripheral blood mononuclear cells, obtained after pregnancy. The receptor source for this set is a female donor with multiple sclerosis, enrolled in a pregnancy study.

The sample holds one count of this clone. The V and J genes are TRBV7-6 and TRBJ2-2; D not resolved. CDR3 size: 16 residues. Trimming stripped 5 bases from V and 1 base from J, with 14 bases between. Germline values: CDR1 SGHVS, CDR2 FNYEAQ. The CDR3: CASSADFILNTGELFF. The CDR3 region has the DNA TGTGCCAGCAGCGCCGACTTTATCCTGAACACCGGGGAGCTGTTTTTT.

The chain employs TRBV4-3 and TRBJ1-2; D not certain. Deletions cut 5 bases from V and 2 bases from J, with 9 bases between. Germline V gives CDR1 LGHNA, CDR2 YSLEER. The CDR3 spans 13 residues. The DNA of the CDR3 is TGCGCCAGCAGCTCTGGAGTCAACTATGGCTACACCTTC. This translates into CASSSGVNYGYTF.

The sample holds many counts of this clone. The J gene is TRBJ2-7, the V gene TRBV9; 7 bases line up with TRBD2. Trimming cost V 0 bases and J 2 bases; bases outside gene matches: 5. In germline, CDR1 is SGDLS, CDR2 YYNGEE. CDR3 size: 15 residues. The CDR3 here is CASSVESGDPYEQYF. The CDR3 DNA is TGTGCCAGCAGCGTAGAAAGCGGGGACCCCTACGAGCAGTACTTC.

The rearrangement uses TRBV9 and TRBJ2-2, with D maybe TRBD2 (6 bases). V dropped 4 bases and J dropped 8 bases, with 9 bases sitting between them. CDR1 is SGDLS, CDR2 YYNGEE, per germline. The CDR3 contains 12 residues. CDR3 protein: CASSHGRGELFF. DNA for the CDR3: TGTGCCAGCAGCCATGGGAGGGGGGAGCTGTTTTTT.

V usage is TRBV7-9 and J usage is TRBJ2-5; D perhaps matches TRBD2 (5 bases). Germline CDR1 SEHNR, CDR2 FQNEAQ (reference sequence). CDR3 length: 14 amino acids. V lost 4 bases to trimming and J lost 5 bases, with 14 bases between them. The chain's CDR3 is CASSSPGLGETQYF. In DNA form, the CDR3 reads TGTGCCAGCAGCTCCCCGGGGTTAGGGGAGACCCAGTACTTC.

This clone was picked up one time. The CDR3 DNA follows: TGTGCCAGTGGTTGGAGGACGACGCAGCGAGGGACCGGGGAGCTGTTTTTT. This translates into CASGWRTTQRGTGELFF. The chain employs TRBV19 and TRBJ2-2, with D possibly being TRBD2 (5 bases). Deletions cut 8 bases from V and 5 bases from J, with 24 bases between. This CDR3 has 17 amino acids. CDR1 and CDR2 (germline): LNHDA, SQIVND (reference sequence). Full variable domain (rest looked up from reference TRBV19 and TRBJ2-2): DGGITQSPKYLFRKEGQNVTLSCEQNLNHDAMYWYRQDPGQGLRLIYYSQIVNDFQKGDIAEGYSVSREKKESFPLTVTSAQKNPTAFYLCASGWRTTQRGTGELFFGEGSRLTVL.

The rearrangement uses TRBV5-1 and TRBJ2-1; 7 nucleotides agree with TRBD1. The CDR3 sequence is 14 residues long. V trimming: 5 bases; J trimming: 5 bases; junction bases outside the gene matches: 7. Per germline, CDR1 SGHRS and CDR2 YFSETQ. The CDR3 here is CASRAPGTDNEQFF. The CDR3 DNA sequence: TGCGCCAGCAGGGCTCCCGGGACAGACAATGAGCAGTTCTTC.

The chain carries TRBV9 and TRBJ2-1; 12 bases are a match to TRBD1. The CDR3 extends over 16 amino acids. Per the germline V gene, CDR1 is SGDLS and CDR2 is YYNGEE. Trimming took 3 bases from V and 8 from J; bases not matched to a gene: 9. For the CDR3, the DNA is TGTGCCAGCAGCGCTACCGGGACAGGGGGCTCACATGAGCAGTTCTTC. Translation: CASSATGTGGSHEQFF.

This clone was picked up one time. The V gene is TRBV27, the J gene TRBJ2-2, with TRBD2 as a possible D gene (5 bases). The CDR3 spans 16 residues. The V end lost 4 bases, the J end lost 1 base, and 13 bases lay between the germline ends. Germline assignment: CDR1 MNHEY and CDR2 SMNVEV (reference sequence). In DNA form, the CDR3 reads TGTGCCAGCAGTTCAACACCCGGACTGAACACCGGGGAGCTGTTTTTT. Its translation: CASSSTPGLNTGELFF.

This chain links TRBV7-9 with TRBJ1-1, with a weak D call TRBD1 (6 bases). The V and J ends lost 4 bases and 10 bases respectively, with 13 bases between them. CDR1 SEHNR and CDR2 FQNEAQ come from the germline V gene (reference sequence). The CDR3 has 12 residues. CDR3 protein: CASSSGDKPAFF. The CDR3 DNA is TGTGCCAGCAGCTCCGGGGACAAGCCAGCTTTCTTT.

This sequence joins TRBV19 and TRBJ2-7; D unresolved. Germline V CDR1 and CDR2: LNHDA, SQIVND (reference sequence). The ends were cut back, 8 bases at V and 0 bases at J, with 11 bases in the middle. This CDR3 spans 13 amino acids. CDR3 sequence (DNA): TGTGCCAGTTCCGACTCGATCTCCTACGAGCAGTACTTC. This codes for CASSDSISYEQYF.

The rearrangement links TRBV6-6 to TRBJ2-5; TRBD2 matches 12 bases. V was pared by 2 bases and J by 1 base, with 2 bases of the junction left unmatched. Germline V gives CDR1 MNHNY, CDR2 SVGAGI (reference sequence). This CDR3 has 16 residues. The CDR3 region is CASSYGLAGSQETQYF. The CDR3 DNA sequence: TGTGCCAGCAGTTACGGACTAGCGGGATCCCAAGAGACCCAGTACTTC.

This clone has only one observation. The chain carries TRBV6-5 and TRBJ1-1; no reliable D call. V lost 4 bases to trimming and J lost 1 base, with 16 bases between them. Germline assignment: CDR1 MNHEY and CDR2 SVGAGI. There are 16 residues in the CDR3. The DNA of the CDR3 is TGTGCCAGCAGTTTATCCACCTATACAGCGAACACTGAAGCTTTCTTT. It specifies CASSLSTYTANTEAFF.

V is TRBV30 and J is TRBJ1-6, with 12 bases matching TRBD1. Unmatched junction bases numbered 8, after V lost 0 bases and J lost 11 bases. Germline V gene lookup returns CDR1 GTSNPN and CDR2 SVGIG (reference sequence). This CDR3 has 16 residues. CDR3 region: CAWSVPGTGGSTPLHF. As DNA, the CDR3 is TGTGCCTGGAGTGTACCCGGGACAGGGGGCAGTACACCCCTCCACTTT.

The rearrangement joins TRBV4-1 to TRBJ2-7; perhaps TRBD2 as D (5 bases). The germline V gene has CDR1 MGHRA and CDR2 YSYEKL. V was pared by 3 bases and J by 3 bases, with 12 bases between. The CDR3 contains 14 residues. This chain's CDR3 is CASSHSLGDYEQYF. The DNA of the CDR3 is TGCGCCAGCAGCCACAGCTTGGGAGACTACGAGCAGTACTTC.

The chain uses TRBV14 and TRBJ2-3; the match to TRBD2 covers 8 bases. Germline V gives CDR1 SGHDN, CDR2 FVKESK. The V segment lost 4 bases and the J segment 6 bases; nucleotides outside the gene matches: 12. CDR3 size: 16 residues. As DNA, the CDR3 is TGTGCCAGCAGCCCCCCCCGAGCGGGAGTCCCCGATACGCAGTATTTT. It yields the protein CASSPPRAGVPDTQYF.

The J gene is TRBJ2-7, the V gene TRBV29-1; TRBD2 agrees at 11 bases. CDR3 length: 13 residues. Unmatched junction bases numbered 6, after V lost 7 bases and J lost 4 bases. Germline CDR1 and CDR2: SQVTM and ANQGSEA. The CDR3 DNA sequence: TGCAGCGCAGTAGCGGGAGGGCGGTACGAGCAGTACTTC. Its translation is CSAVAGGRYEQYF.

The chain recombines TRBV6-1 with TRBJ2-1; D call uncertain. This CDR3 has 13 residues. In germline, CDR1 is MNHNS, CDR2 SASEGT. V was shortened by 1 base and J by 5 bases, with 6 bases between the two germline ends. In DNA form, the CDR3 reads TGTGCCAGCAGTGAAGGAGGAAACAATGAGCAGTTCTTC. Protein: CASSEGGNNEQFF.

CDR3 in DNA: TGTGCCAGCAGCCGAGAGGACAGCTACGAGCAGTACTTC. Its protein is CASSREDSYEQYF. The rearrangement uses TRBV7-3 and TRBJ2-7, with D possibly matching TRBD1 (6 bases). The germline V and J ends were trimmed by 5 bases and 3 bases, with 11 bases remaining between them. This CDR3 is 13 amino acids long. Germline V gives CDR1 SGHTA, CDR2 FQGTGA. The variable domain in full, completed from reference TRBV7-3 and TRBJ2-7, reads GAGVSQTPSNKVTEKGKYVELRCDPISGHTALYWYRQSLGQGPEFLIYFQGTGAADDSGLPNDRFFAVRPEGSVSTLKIQRTERGDSAVYLCASSREDSYEQYFGPGTRLTVT.

The V and J genes are TRBV29-1 and TRBJ1-2, with D hard to call. The CDR3 has 12 amino acids. Per the germline V gene, CDR1 is SQVTM and CDR2 is ANQGSEA. V was clipped by 4 bases and J by 5 bases, with 11 bases between them. This chain's CDR3 is CSVVEGGYGYTF. In DNA form, the CDR3 reads TGCAGCGTTGTAGAGGGAGGATATGGCTACACCTTC.

J is TRBJ2-2 and V is TRBV4-1; D gene ambiguous. Deletions cut 1 base from V and 6 bases from J, with 12 bases between. This CDR3 spans 15 amino acids. CDR1 and CDR2 from the germline V gene are MGHRA and YSYEKL. The CDR3 sequence: CASSQAINRAGELFF. The CDR3 DNA follows: TGCGCCAGCAGCCAAGCCATAAACCGCGCCGGGGAGCTGTTTTTT.

The chain couples TRBV6-1 to TRBJ1-5; 9 bases agree with TRBD1. After removal of 7 bases from V and 0 bases from J, the junction contained 4 bases not matched to a gene. The CDR3 extends over 15 amino acids. In germline, CDR1 is MNHNS, CDR2 SASEGT. CDR3 coding DNA: TGTGCCAGCAAGGACAGGGGATTTAGCAATCAGCCCCAGCATTTT. Its protein is CASKDRGFSNQPQHF.

This clone was recorded only once. This sequence joins TRBV5-5 and TRBJ2-2; 8 positions match TRBD1. The CDR3 has 16 amino acids. Trimming cost V 4 bases and J 1 base; bases outside gene matches: 6. Germline V lookup: CDR1 SGHKS, CDR2 YYEKEE (reference sequence). CDR3 sequence reads: CASSLRTGRNTGELFF. The CDR3 nucleotides read TGTGCCAGCAGCCTACGGACAGGGAGGAACACCGGGGAGCTGTTTTTT. The whole variable domain, filled in from reference TRBV5-5 and TRBJ2-2, reads DAGVTQSPTHLIKTRGQQVTLRCSPISGHKSVSWYQQVLGQGPQFIFQYYEKEERGRGNFPDRFSARQFPNYSSELNVNALLLGDSALYLCASSLRTGRNTGELFFGEGSRLTVL.

The chain links TRBV7-6 to TRBJ2-7; TRBD1 matches at 10 bases. From germline, CDR1 is SGHVS and CDR2 FNYEAQ. V lost 1 base, J lost 7 bases, and 4 bases stayed unmatched. The CDR3 loop spans 14 amino acids. The DNA of the CDR3 is TGTGCCAGCAGCTTAGGGACAGGGGGGAAGGAGCAGTACTTC. The encoded protein is CASSLGTGGKEQYF.

The chain recombines TRBV19 with TRBJ1-5; the D is unclear. The CDR3 is 17 residues long. V was clipped by 3 bases and J by 0 bases, with 15 bases between them. Germline CDR1 LNHDA, CDR2 SQIVND (reference sequence). The CDR3 nucleotides are TGTGCCAGTAGTATTCCTACCGGGAAATATAGCAATCAGCCCCAGCATTTT. Its translation is CASSIPTGKYSNQPQHF.

The rearrangement links TRBV28 to TRBJ2-7; tentative D call: TRBD2 (6 bases). The CDR3 runs to 10 residues. Between the trimmed V and J ends, which lost 8 bases and 6 bases, there was a span of 8 bases. Germline values: CDR1 MDHEN, CDR2 SYDVKM. The DNA for the CDR3 is TGTGCCAGCGCCGGGGGCGAGCAGTACTTC. Translation gives CASAGGEQYF.

This clone showed up just once. The CDR3 sequence is CASTSNRDRGYNEQFF. The CDR3 nucleotides are TGTGCCAGCACCTCAAACCGGGACAGGGGCTACAATGAGCAGTTCTTC. J is TRBJ2-1 and V is TRBV7-9; 10 bases align to TRBD1. Germline CDR1 and CDR2: SEHNR and FQNEAQ (reference sequence). V shed 7 bases and J 3 bases; nucleotides not matched to a gene: 9. This CDR3 spans 16 amino acids.

V and J are TRBV7-2 and TRBJ2-1, with 13 bases that match TRBD2. Trimming cost V 3 bases and J 4 bases; bases outside gene matches: 9. The germline CDR1 and CDR2 sequences are SGHTA and FQGNSA. This CDR3 is 18 amino acids long. CDR3 region: CASSFLGRLAGGYNEQFF. For the CDR3, the DNA is TGTGCCAGCAGCTTTCTGGGTCGACTAGCGGGAGGATACAATGAGCAGTTCTTC.

The CDR3 here is CASSQVPRESLGMNTEAFF. CDR3 coding DNA: TGCGCCAGCAGCCAAGTCCCCCGAGAATCTCTAGGCATGAACACTGAAGCTTTCTTT. V gene TRBV4-1 combines with J gene TRBJ1-1; D is unresolved. The CDR3 covers 19 residues. With 1 base removed from V and 0 bases from J, the gap between germline ends came to 21 bases. Germline loops: CDR1 MGHRA, CDR2 YSYEKL.

The V gene is TRBV20-1, the J gene TRBJ1-2; tentatively, D is TRBD1 (5 bases). The length of the CDR3 is 11 residues. V shed 6 bases and J shed 10 bases, with 15 bases lying between them. CDR1 DFQATT and CDR2 SNEGSKA come from the germline V gene (reference sequence). Here the CDR3 reads CSAGGAGYYTF. In nucleotides, the CDR3 is TGCAGTGCCGGCGGGGCGGGCTACTACACCTTC.